Sequencing of this TCR beta chain was carried out in a study of T-cell reconstitution after alpha-beta-depleted transplantation in children (dated by TCRdb to about 2016). Broadly, across the study: Using TCR repertoire profiling, the study quantitatively followed how T-cell immune reconstitution unfolded in children after TCRalphabeta/CD19-depleted allogeneic hematopoietic cell transplantation.

Spanning cysteine to phenylalanine, the CDR3 consists of 13 amino acids. Of all the DNA, just the CDR3 is kept, 39 bases in frame from base 1. The germline V gene specifies SGHRS as CDR1 and YFSETQ as CDR2. V and J are truncated by 5 bases and 1 base respectively, leaving an intervening sequence of 6 bases. This clonotype was seen repeatedly, ten times or more. Its cognate antigen has yet to be identified. No base quality information exists; no much larger clone differs at one position. The receptor library was made with PCR. Sequenced on an Illumina HiSeq 2500. TCR libraries were prepared with molecular barcoding, using unique molecular identifiers to normalize TCRbeta repertoire quantification. TCRdb cleaned the public reads at Q25 with fastp, built clones with MiXCR and kept in-frame beta chains. Every entry covers one CDR3 protein and lists the most common genes and DNA from its rows. Counted in this sample were under 450,000 distinct CDR3 sequences; about 14% of them appeared once. Of the sample, about 3.9% falls within the top ten clones.

The TCR sequence derives from a human donor who donated a stem cell graft to a child with Fanconi anemia. This sample comprised PBMCs, obtained from the stem cell graft. The chain joins TRBV5-1 to TRBJ1-4; the D segment cannot be called with confidence. The CDR3 reads as follows: CASRRETNEKLFF. The nucleotides read TGCGCCAGCAGGAGGGAAACTAATGAAAAACTGTTTTTT.